This T cell receptor (beta chain) stems from a study of blood T cell repertoires in COVID-19. Looking at the study overall: T cells, B-cell-depleted T cells, or PBMCs provided the cDNA or gDNA that served as material.

The junction had 4 bases not matched to a gene; V was cut back by 3 bases and J by 2 bases. Germline V gene sequence: CDR1 LGHDT, CDR2 YNNKEL (reference sequence). This CDR3 comprises 16 residues. In the original processing: How many nucleated cells were present was estimated from reference gene primer amplification. Clones were read by immunoSEQ multiplex PCR, and TCRdb kept only the in-frame ones, dropping some. The V and J calls and the clone size are those of that table, but D and trimming were determined from the DNA. This table holds roughly 90,000 clones, about nine tenths found once. The TCR sequence derives from a human donor in a cohort sampled during active COVID-19. The rearrangement links TRBV3-1 (or the pseudogene TRBV3-2) to TRBJ1-3; 10 nucleotides agree with TRBD1. Source material: peripheral blood. The chain's CDR3 is CASSHLDRGPGNTIYF. For the CDR3, the DNA is TGTGCCAGCAGCCACCTCGACAGGGGGCCTGGAAACACCATATATTTT.